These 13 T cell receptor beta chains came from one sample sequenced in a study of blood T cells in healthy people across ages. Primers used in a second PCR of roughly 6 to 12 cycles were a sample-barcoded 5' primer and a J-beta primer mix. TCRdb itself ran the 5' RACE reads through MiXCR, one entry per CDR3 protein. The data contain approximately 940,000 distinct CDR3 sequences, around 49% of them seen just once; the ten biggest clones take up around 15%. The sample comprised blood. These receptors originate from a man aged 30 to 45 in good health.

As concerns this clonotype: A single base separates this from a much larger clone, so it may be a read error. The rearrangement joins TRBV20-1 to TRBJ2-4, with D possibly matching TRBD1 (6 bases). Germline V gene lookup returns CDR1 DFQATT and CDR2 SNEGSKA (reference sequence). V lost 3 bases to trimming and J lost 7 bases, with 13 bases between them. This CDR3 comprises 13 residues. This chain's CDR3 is CSASRQEWNIQYF. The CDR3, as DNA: TGCAGTGCTAGCAGACAGGAATGGAACATTCAGTACTTC.

CDR3 nucleotides: TGTGCCAGCTTCCGGGACAGCAAAGAGACCCAGTACTTC. Amino acids: CASFRDSKETQYF. The chain links TRBV6-2 or TRBV6-3 to TRBJ2-5; 7 bases agree with TRBD1. This CDR3 is built from 13 residues. CDR1 is MNHEY, CDR2 SVGEGT, per germline. J lost 3 bases, V lost 8 bases, and 6 bases had no gene match.

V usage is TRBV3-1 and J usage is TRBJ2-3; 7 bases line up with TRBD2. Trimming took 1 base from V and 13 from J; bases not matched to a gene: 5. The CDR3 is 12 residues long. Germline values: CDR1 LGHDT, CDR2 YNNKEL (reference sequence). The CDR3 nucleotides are TGTGCCAGCAGCCAAGCTAGCGGTGTGGAGTATTTT. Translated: CASSQASGVEYF.

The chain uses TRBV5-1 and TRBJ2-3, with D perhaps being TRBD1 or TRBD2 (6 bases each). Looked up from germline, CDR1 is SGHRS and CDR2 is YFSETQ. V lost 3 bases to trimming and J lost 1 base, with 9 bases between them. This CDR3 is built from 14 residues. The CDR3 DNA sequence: TGCGCCAGCAGCTCGGGGGCAGGCACAGATACGCAGTATTTT. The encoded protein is CASSSGAGTDTQYF.

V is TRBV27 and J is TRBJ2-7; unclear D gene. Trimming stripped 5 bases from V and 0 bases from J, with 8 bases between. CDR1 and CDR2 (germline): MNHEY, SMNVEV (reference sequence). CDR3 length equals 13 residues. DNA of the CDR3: TGTGCCAGCAGTACTCGTTTCTCCTACGAGCAGTACTTC. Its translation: CASSTRFSYEQYF.

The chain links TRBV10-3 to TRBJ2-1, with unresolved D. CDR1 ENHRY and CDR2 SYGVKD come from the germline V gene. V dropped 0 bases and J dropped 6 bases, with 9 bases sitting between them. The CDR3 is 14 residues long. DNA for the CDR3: TGTGCCATCAGTGAGTCAGTGACGGGCAATGAGCAGTTCTTC. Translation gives CAISESVTGNEQFF.

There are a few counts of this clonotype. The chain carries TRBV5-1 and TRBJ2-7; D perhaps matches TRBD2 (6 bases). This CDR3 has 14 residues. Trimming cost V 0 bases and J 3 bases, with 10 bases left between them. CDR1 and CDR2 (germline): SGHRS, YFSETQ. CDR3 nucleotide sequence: TGCGCCAGCAGCTTGGATGGCGGGAACTACGAGCAGTACTTC. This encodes CASSLDGGNYEQYF.

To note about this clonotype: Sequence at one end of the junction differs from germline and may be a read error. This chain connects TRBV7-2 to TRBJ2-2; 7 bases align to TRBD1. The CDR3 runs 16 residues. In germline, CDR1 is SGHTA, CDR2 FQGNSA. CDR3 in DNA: TGTGTCAGCAGCCCCGTAGGGACAGTGAACACCGGGGAGCTGTTTTTT. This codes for CVSSPVGTVNTGELFF.

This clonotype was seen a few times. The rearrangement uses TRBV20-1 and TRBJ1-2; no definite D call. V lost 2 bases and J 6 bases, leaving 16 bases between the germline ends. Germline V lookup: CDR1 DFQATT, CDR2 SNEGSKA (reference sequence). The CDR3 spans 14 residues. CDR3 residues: CSARSTDLGNGYTF. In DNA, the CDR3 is TGCAGTGCTAGATCCACCGACTTGGGGAATGGCTACACCTTC.

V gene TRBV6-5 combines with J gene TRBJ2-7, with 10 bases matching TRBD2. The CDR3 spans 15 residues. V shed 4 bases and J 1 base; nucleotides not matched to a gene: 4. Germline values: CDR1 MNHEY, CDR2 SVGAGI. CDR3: CASSSGLADSYEQYF. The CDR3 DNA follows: TGTGCCAGCAGTTCCGGACTAGCGGATTCCTACGAGCAGTACTTC.

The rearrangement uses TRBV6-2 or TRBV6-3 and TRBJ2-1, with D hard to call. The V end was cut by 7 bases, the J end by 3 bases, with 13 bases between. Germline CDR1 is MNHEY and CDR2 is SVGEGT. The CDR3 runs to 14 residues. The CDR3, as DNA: TGTGCCAGCATTCCACCGGGCCGCTACAATGAGCAGTTCTTC. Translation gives CASIPPGRYNEQFF.

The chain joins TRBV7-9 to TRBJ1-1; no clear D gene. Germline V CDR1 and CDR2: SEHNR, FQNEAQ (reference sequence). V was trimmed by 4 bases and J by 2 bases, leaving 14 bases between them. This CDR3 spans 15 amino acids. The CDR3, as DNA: TGTGCCAGCAGCTACTCTGCGCAGACTAACACTGAAGCTTTCTTT. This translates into CASSYSAQTNTEAFF.

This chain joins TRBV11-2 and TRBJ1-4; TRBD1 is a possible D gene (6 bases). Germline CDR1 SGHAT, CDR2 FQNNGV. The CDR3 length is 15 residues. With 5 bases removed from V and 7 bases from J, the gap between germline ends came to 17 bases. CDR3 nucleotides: TGTGCCAGCAGCCCCGGGGAGGGGGAGAGTGAAAAACTGTTTTTT. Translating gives CASSPGEGESEKLFF.